This is a list of T cell receptor beta chains from one sample in a study of blood T cells in healthy people across ages. TCRdb reanalysed the 5' RACE reads using MiXCR and keeps one entry per CDR3 protein. The sample lists about 1.8 million distinct CDR3 sequences, around 50% occurring once. What was sequenced was blood. These receptors were collected from a woman between 40 and 55 years old in good health. Each CDR3 is given with its conserved first and last residue. A D gene is named only where the DNA matches it firmly. Part of the rows lack a size; the others show once, few, many or a class for expanded clones.

j_gene | d_gene | abundance | v_gene | CDR3nt | CDR3aa
TRBJ2-3 | TRBD2 | NA | TRBV4-2 | TGTGCCAGCAGCCGCTACACCGGGACTAGCGGCAGCACAGATACGCAGTATTTT | CASSRYTGTSGSTDTQYF
TRBJ1-5 | NA | NA | TRBV20-1 | TGCAGTGCTGTCGGGCAGTTAGGGGTTCAGCCCCAGCATTTT | CSAVGQLGVQPQHF
TRBJ1-4 | NA | NA | TRBV20-1 | TGCAGTGCTAGAGTAGACCTAGGATCAACCAATGAAAAACTGTTTTTT | CSARVDLGSTNEKLFF
TRBJ2-5 | TRBD2 | NA | TRBV5-1 | TGCGCCAGCAGTTCGGGGGGGCCACTCCCTAGGCAGACCCAGTACTTC | CASSSGGPLPRQTQYF
TRBJ2-3 | NA | few | TRBV4-1 | TGCGCCAGCAGCCAAGTCCGCCCCGAAGATACGCAGTATTTT | CASSQVRPEDTQYF
TRBJ2-1 | TRBD1 | few | TRBV7-7 | TGTGCTAGCAGCTTTCGACAGGGCAACTACAATGAGCAGTTCTTC | CASSFRQGNYNEQFF
TRBJ1-5 | NA | NA | TRBV10-3 | TGTGCCATCAGTGAGTCGTGGGACACCGATCAGCCCCAGCATTTT | CAISESWDTDQPQHF
TRBJ2-5 | TRBD2 | few | TRBV7-2 | TGTGCCAGCAGCTTAGGAGAAACGGGACTAGCGGAGGCGGAGACCCAGTACTTC | CASSLGETGLAEAETQYF
TRBJ2-3 | TRBD1 | few | TRBV5-1 | TGCGCCAGCAGCTTGGAGGCAGGGGGCGCAGGTCGTGATACGCAGTATTTT | CASSLEAGGAGRDTQYF
TRBJ2-4 | NA | NA | TRBV12-5 | TGTGCTAGTGGTTTGGAAACAGAGGATGACGGGACGAGAAACATTCAGTACTTC | CASGLETEDDGTRNIQYF
TRBJ1-2 | NA | few | TRBV29-1 | TGCAGCGTTGATTCCAGGGACACGCGCTACACCTTC | CSVDSRDTRYTF
TRBJ1-2 | NA | few | TRBV29-1 | TGCAGCGTGGGGCCCGCTAACTATGGCTACACCTTC | CSVGPANYGYTF
TRBJ2-1 | TRBD2 | few | TRBV7-2 | TGTGCCAGCAAGGCGGGGGGGCTTGGTAATGAGCAGTTCTTC | CASKAGGLGNEQFF
TRBJ2-2 | NA | few | TRBV4-3 | TGCGCCAGCAGCCAAGTAATCGACACCGGGGAGCTGTTTTTT | CASSQVIDTGELFF
TRBJ1-1 | NA | NA | TRBV6-1 | TGTGCCAGCACCAGAACGGGGAGCGGCACTGAAGCTTTCTTT | CASTRTGSGTEAFF
TRBJ2-4 | NA | NA | TRBV5-1 | TGCGCCAGCAGCGCAGGGAGTGTAGCCAAAAACATTCAGTACTTC | CASSAGSVAKNIQYF
TRBJ2-3 | NA | NA | TRBV7-2 | TGTGCCAGCAGCCCCCGAAGGGGAGCGTCAGATACGCAGTATTTT | CASSPRRGASDTQYF
TRBJ2-5 | NA | NA | TRBV5-1 | TGCGCCAGCAGCTACGGGAAGTCAGAGACCCAGTACTTC | CASSYGKSETQYF
TRBJ2-1 | NA | NA | TRBV6-2/TRBV6-3 | TGTGCCAGCAGTTACATACTTCGGCCCCCCTCACTGAGCTCCTACAATGAGCAGTTCTTC | CASSYILRPPSLSSYNEQFF
TRBJ2-5 | TRBD1 | NA | TRBV24-1 | TGTGCCACCAGTGACCCTCCCGGGGACAGGGGGCGATCCACCGGCTACAATGAGCAGTACTTC | CATSDPPGDRGRSTGYNEQYF
TRBJ2-5 | TRBD1 | few | TRBV10-3 | TGTGCCATCAGCGACGGTGAGGGGGCATTAGAGACCCAGTACTTC | CAISDGEGALETQYF
TRBJ2-1 | NA | NA | TRBV12-3/TRBV12-4 | TGTGCCAGCAGTTCCGGACGGGGAGAGCAGTTCTTC | CASSSGRGEQFF
TRBJ1-2 | NA | NA | TRBV7-9 | TGTGCCAGCAGCACTGGCCTGGGCAGGACTGAAGGCTACACCTTC | CASSTGLGRTEGYTF
TRBJ2-7 | TRBD1 | few | TRBV7-9 | TGTGCCAGCAGCTTAGACAGGGGGGTAGACGAGCAGTACTTC | CASSLDRGVDEQYF
TRBJ2-1 | TRBD1 | NA | TRBV11-3 | TGTGCCAGCAGCTTAGGGCAGGGGGCTGGGAAGAAGGGAAATGAGCAGTTCTTC | CASSLGQGAGKKGNEQFF
TRBJ2-5 | NA | once | TRBV27 | TGTGCCAGCAGTACGGCTAGCGTGTCCCCTTATAGACAGACCCAGTACTTC | CASSTASVSPYRQTQYF
TRBJ2-1 | NA | once | TRBV12-3/TRBV12-4 | TGTGCCAGCAGTTGTGGCTCCTACAATGAGCAGTTCTTC | CASSCGSYNEQFF
TRBJ2-5 | NA | NA | TRBV4-2 | TGTGCCAGCAGCCAGGGACTCCAACCTGGGCAAGAGACCCAGTACTTC | CASSQGLQPGQETQYF
TRBJ1-2 | NA | NA | TRBV7-2 | TGTGCCAGCAGCGTAAGTCCCCGGCCGTATGGCTACACCTTC | CASSVSPRPYGYTF
TRBJ2-1 | NA | NA | TRBV5-1 | TGCGCCAGCAGCCACCCGAGGCTAGCGAACTACAATGAGCAGTTCTTC | CASSHPRLANYNEQFF
TRBJ1-6 | NA | once | TRBV9 | TGTGCCAGCAGCGTAGGGGGGTCACCCCTCCACTTT | CASSVGGSPLHF
TRBJ2-1 | NA | NA | TRBV20-1 | TGCAGTGCTACCGGGACTCTTGGGAGGTACAATGAGCAGTTCTTC | CSATGTLGRYNEQFF
TRBJ1-6 | NA | once | TRBV9 | TGTGCCAGCAGCGTACTCACAGGGAAAAATTCACCCCTCCACTTT | CASSVLTGKNSPLHF
TRBJ2-7 | NA | few | TRBV20-1 | TGCAGTGCTAGTGACCTGGCCAACCCTACTTCCTACGAGCAGTACTTC | CSASDLANPTSYEQYF
TRBJ2-1 | NA | NA | TRBV27 | TGTGCCAGCAGTGACCAAGGTACGACTTACAATGAGCAGTTCTTC | CASSDQGTTYNEQFF
TRBJ1-2 | NA | NA | TRBV15 | TGTGCCACCAGCACTTCGGACGGCGCCTACACCTTC | CATSTSDGAYTF
TRBJ2-7 | TRBD1 | few | TRBV3-1 | TGTGCCAGCAGCCAATCCGGGACAGGCTACTACGAGCAGTACTTC | CASSQSGTGYYEQYF
TRBJ1-2 | TRBD1 | NA | TRBV6-5 | TGTGCCAGCAGTAGCGACAGGGCCTCGGCTGGCTACACCTTC | CASSSDRASAGYTF
TRBJ2-5 | NA | NA | TRBV5-6 | TGTGTCAGCAGTTCCTTAGGGGAGACCCAGTACTTC | CVSSSLGETQYF
TRBJ2-3 | TRBD2 | few | TRBV4-3 | TGCGCCAGCAGCCAGACTAGCGGGGTCACAGATACGCAGTATTTT | CASSQTSGVTDTQYF
TRBJ1-5 | NA | NA | TRBV4-1 | TGCGCCAGCAGCCAATTTTCAGGGGCCGGCAATCAGCCCCAGCATTTT | CASSQFSGAGNQPQHF
TRBJ2-3 | TRBD1 | few | TRBV6-2/TRBV6-3 | TGTGCCAGCAGGGGACAGGGCTACACAGATACGCAGTATTTT | CASRGQGYTDTQYF
TRBJ2-2 | NA | NA | TRBV12-3/TRBV12-4 | TGTGCCAGCAGCCACGGGACACCGGATAACACCGGGGAGCTGTTTTTT | CASSHGTPDNTGELFF
TRBJ2-1 | NA | NA | TRBV13 | TGTGCCAGCAGCTCCCTGACCCCGGGTGGCAATGAGCAGTTCTTC | CASSSLTPGGNEQFF
TRBJ2-1 | NA | NA | TRBV28 | TGTGCCTCCTCCGGACAGCTTTACAATGAGCAGTTCTTC | CASSGQLYNEQFF
TRBJ2-3 | TRBD2 | once | TRBV20-1 | TGCAGTGCTAGAGGTAGCGGGGCTAACCGGTCTAGCACAGATACGCAGTATTTT | CSARGSGANRSSTDTQYF
TRBJ2-7 | TRBD2 | NA | TRBV29-1 | TGCAGCGCCCTTGGGATGGGACTAGCGGGGCTGACGGCCTACGAGCAGTACTTC | CSALGMGLAGLTAYEQYF